The sample holds a few counts of the clone carrying this T cell receptor (beta chain). Its target is not known. This entry belongs to a study of cytomegalovirus exposure and HLA in healthy donors. Whole-study results and caveats: The classifier reportedly diagnosed cytomegalovirus status with high sensitivity and specificity.

The V gene lost 4 bases and the J gene lost 0 bases, with 10 bases spanning the gap. This CDR3 has 15 residues. Germline V gives CDR1 SGHTS, CDR2 YDEGEE. The PCR ran on 60 Vbeta and 13 Jbeta primers. The repertoire was sequenced with immunoSEQ multiplex PCR; TCRdb's copy has only in-frame clones and lacks some. The sample records over 200,000 clones, around four fifths being singletons. This chain connects TRBV5-8 to TRBJ1-4, with a tentative D call TRBD1 (5 bases). Sequenced input: PBMCs. This receptor was identified in a woman aged 40-49 years in good health and CMV-seronegative. Here the CDR3 reads CASSLRGATNEKLFF. DNA for the CDR3: TGTGCCAGCAGCCTTAGGGGCGCAACTAATGAAAAACTGTTTTTT.